These T cell receptor beta chains were read from a single sample in a study of monozygotic twins with inflammatory bowel disease. TCRdb reworked the 5' RACE reads into one entry per CDR3 protein, no DNA. Listed are around 450,000 distinct CDR3 sequences; 2% to 3% falls within the top ten. Sequenced input: blood. These receptor sequences come from a human donor with ulcerative colitis or Crohn's disease, or a healthy co-twin of an affected twin (not recorded which). Both conserved end residues are part of each CDR3.

TRBV6-1	TRBJ2-2	CASSLPQGSTGELFF
TRBV20-1	TRBJ2-7	CSAMGTGGHEQYF
TRBV7-2	TRBJ2-5	CASSLGVPAVETQYF
TRBV5-1	TRBJ2-3	CASSYRPRTSSTDTQYF
TRBV5-1	TRBJ1-1	CASSFWQTTEAFF
TRBV13	TRBJ1-1	CASTLRSGGTEAFF
TRBV12-3/TRBV12-4	TRBJ2-2	CASTDRGRTGELFF
TRBV20-1	TRBJ2-3	CSANSGNTDTQYF
TRBV5-1	TRBJ2-1	CASSLASSLPGGGQFF
TRBV5-1	TRBJ2-5	CASSLQGQGGLAQYF
TRBV6-1	TRBJ2-1	CASSPLIIGGAGNEQFF
TRBV5-1	TRBJ1-1	CASSDGDRAPEAFF
TRBV6-5	TRBJ2-7	CASSPGDEQYF
TRBV6-5	TRBJ1-2	CASSLRTDNYGYTF
TRBV7-9	TRBJ2-7	CASSPPQGYEQYF
TRBV3-1	TRBJ2-5	CASSQELARQETQYF
TRBV7-2	TRBJ2-7	CASSSGHLPYEQYF
TRBV7-9	TRBJ2-5	CASSSTGKETQYF
TRBV5-1	TRBJ1-1	CASSLGGQANTQAFF
TRBV9	TRBJ2-3	CASSVEAGAWDTQYF
TRBV28	TRBJ2-3	CASSLTRLAGDTDTQYF
TRBV15	TRBJ2-3	CATSRGTGTGNTQYF
TRBV29-1	TRBJ1-2	CSVGDRGYGYTF
TRBV20-1	TRBJ2-5	CSARQSETQYF
TRBV6-5	TRBJ1-2	CASSYSTRANYGYTF
TRBV7-9	TRBJ1-5	CASSSLDSNQPQHF
TRBV18	TRBJ1-1	CASSTERTGNTEAFF
TRBV7-9	TRBJ2-3	CASSWTGGPDTDTQYF
TRBV7-2	TRBJ2-5	CASSLVGTVSETQYF
TRBV10-3	TRBJ2-1	CAISPRGARSSYNEQFF
TRBV20-1	TRBJ2-3	CSARDLGQGTDTQYF
TRBV3-1	TRBJ2-3	CASSQDASGGWDTQYF
TRBV19	TRBJ2-1	CASSMRGGTPEQFF
TRBV12-3/TRBV12-4	TRBJ1-1	CASRTTGNTEAFF
TRBV5-1	TRBJ2-3	CASSPGQDTDTQYF